This TCR beta chain was profiled in a study of blood T cell repertoires in COVID-19. At the level of the study: Italy, Spain and the United States were the sources of the convalescent and acute COVID-19 samples.

The CDR3 has 15 residues. The germline V gene has CDR1 SGDLS and CDR2 YYNGEE. Concerning this clone itself: Compared with germline, one end of the junction differs, possibly owing to a read error.

Sequencing used immunoSEQ multiplex PCR; TCRdb keeps in-frame clones, though not all of them. The repertoire includes roughly 100,000 clones, over 70% of them detected once, and over 8.5% sits in the top ten. The chain employs TRBV9 and TRBJ1-1; D is unresolved. This TCR came from a man older than 75 with acute or convalescent COVID-19. Sequencing input: peripheral blood. The CDR3 region has the DNA TGTGCCAGCAGCGAGCAAACCGCGGTGAACACTGAAACTTTCTTT. It translates to CASSEQTAVNTETFF.